What follows are 20 T cell receptor beta chains derived from one specimen sequenced in a study of blood T cell repertoires in COVID-19. This table comes from immunoSEQ multiplex PCR, and its TCRdb copy is limited to in-frame clones, with some not included. The table has 540,000 or so clones, approximately 88% seen once. The material sequenced was peripheral blood. The receptors here all came from a woman between 50 and 59 years old with COVID-19, enrolled during active disease.

The CDR3 sequence is CASSPQGYTEAFF. In nucleotides, the CDR3 is TGTGCCAGCAGCCCACAGGGATACACTGAAGCTTTCTTT. The genes are TRBV12-3 or TRBV12-4 and TRBJ1-1; TRBD1 might be the D (6 bases). The V and J ends lost 6 bases and 3 bases respectively, with 11 bases between them. This CDR3 spans 13 amino acids.

The V call is TRBV18, the J call TRBJ2-1; no clear D gene. The CDR3 spans 13 residues. Trimming removed 5 bases from V and 6 bases from J, with 11 bases in between. Germline V gene sequence: CDR1 KGHSH, CDR2 LQKENI. The CDR3 DNA sequence: TGTGCCAGCTCAGCCGGGTTGGGCAATGAGCAGTTCTTC. As protein: CASSAGLGNEQFF.

This clone was counted between two and nine times. The rearrangement joins TRBV5-4 to TRBJ1-2; 8 bases match TRBD1. Germline values: CDR1 SGHNT, CDR2 YYREEE (reference sequence). This CDR3 region has 14 residues. V gave up 4 bases and J gave up 0 bases; unmatched junction bases: 2. The CDR3 reads CASSRDRTNYGYTF. The CDR3 DNA reads TGTGCCAGCAGCCGGGACAGGACTAACTATGGCTACACCTTC.

About this clone itself: This sample also contains other DNA sequences that code for the same CDR3. The rearrangement uses TRBV9 and TRBJ2-7; D is ambiguous. V was pared by 0 bases and J by 0 bases, with 7 bases between. The CDR3 has 14 residues. Germline CDR1 reads SGDLS; CDR2 reads YYNGEE. Here the CDR3 DNA reads TGTGCCAGCAGCGTAGGTGGCTCCTCCTACGAGCAGTACTTC. Its translation is CASSVGGSSYEQYF.

The chain couples TRBV6-5 to TRBJ2-3; tentatively, D is TRBD2 (6 bases). The V end lost 6 bases, the J end lost 4 bases, and 17 bases lay between the germline ends. The CDR3 loop spans 15 amino acids. Germline V gene data show CDR1 as MNHEY and CDR2 as SVGAGI. CDR3 sequence reads: CASRPLTGVADTQYF. Here the CDR3 DNA reads TGTGCCAGCAGACCCCTGACGGGGGTCGCAGATACGCAGTATTTT.

The V gene is TRBV7-8, the J gene TRBJ1-2; 10 bases are shared with TRBD1. Germline V lookup: CDR1 SGHVS, CDR2 FQNEAQ. With V trimmed by 5 bases and J by 3 bases, 6 bases remained unmatched. This CDR3 has 15 amino acids. This CDR3 is CASSVPGQGYYGYTF. As DNA, the CDR3 is TGTGCCAGCAGCGTACCGGGACAGGGGTACTATGGCTACACCTTC.

The chain carries TRBV13 and TRBJ2-7; D might be TRBD1 (5 bases). The CDR3 spans 14 residues. Trimming left V 5 bases short and J 5 bases short, with 16 bases between. CDR1 PRHDT and CDR2 FYEKMQ come from the germline V gene (reference sequence). The CDR3, as DNA: TGTGCCAGCAGCCGACAGTCCCTAAACGACGAGCAGTACTTC. Its protein is CASSRQSLNDEQYF. The complete variable domain, with remaining parts taken from reference TRBV13 and TRBJ2-7, reads AAGVIQSPRHLIKEKRETATLKCYPIPRHDTVYWYQQGPGQDPQFLISFYEKMQSDKGSIPDRFSAQQFSDYHSELNMSSLELGDSALYFCASSRQSLNDEQYFGPGTRLTVT.

CDR3 sequence: CASSATGSRAYTQYF. CDR3 bases: TGTGCCAGCAGTGCAACAGGGTCTAGGGCGTATACGCAGTATTTT. V is TRBV25-1 and J is TRBJ2-3, with D possibly matching TRBD1 (6 bases). Trimming took off 4 bases at V and 7 bases at J, with 18 bases between the two ends. This CDR3 has 15 amino acids. From germline, CDR1 is MGHDK and CDR2 SYGVNS.

The CDR3 is CASRLTGVEAFF. CDR3 in DNA: TGTGCCAGCAGACTAACAGGGGTTGAAGCTTTCTTT. The chain has TRBV28 and TRBJ1-1; 7 nucleotides align to TRBD1. This CDR3 contains 12 residues. V lost 6 bases to trimming and J lost 7 bases; unmatched junction nucleotides: 5. Germline CDR1 reads MDHEN; CDR2 reads SYDVKM.

The chain combines TRBV18 with TRBJ2-6; D is unresolved. Trimming removed 2 bases from V and 2 bases from J, with 13 bases in between. CDR3 size: 17 residues. Germline V gives CDR1 KGHSH, CDR2 LQKENI. CDR3 residues: CASSPTGPNTGANVLTF. The DNA of the CDR3 is TGTGCCAGCTCACCAACTGGGCCCAACACTGGGGCCAACGTCCTGACTTTC.

The chain joins TRBV7-2 to TRBJ2-1; TRBD2 matches 7 bases. V lost 1 base, J lost 9 bases, and 9 bases stayed unmatched. Per germline, CDR1 SGHTA and CDR2 FQGNSA. This CDR3 spans 15 amino acids. The CDR3 spells CASSLVPSGLGEQFF. In DNA form, the CDR3 reads TGTGCCAGCAGCTTAGTGCCTAGCGGCCTGGGTGAGCAGTTCTTC.

The chain joins TRBV30 to TRBJ1-2; D unclear. The V and J ends lost 5 bases and 4 bases respectively, with 20 bases between them. The germline gives CDR1 GTSNPN, CDR2 SVGIG (reference sequence). The CDR3 runs 15 residues. The chain's CDR3 is CAWSHGTGISYGYTF. The CDR3 DNA reads TGTGCCTGGTCTCACGGTACCGGGATCTCCTATGGCTACACCTTC.

This chain links TRBV6-6 with TRBJ1-4; D ambiguous. Germline CDR1 and CDR2: MNHNY and SVGAGI (reference sequence). This CDR3 region has 13 residues. V lost 6 bases and J 4 bases, leaving 9 bases between the germline ends. The CDR3 nucleotides are TGTGCCAGCAGAAGCCCCCTTAATGAAAAACTGTTTTTT. Protein sequence: CASRSPLNEKLFF.

CDR3 region: CAWGRTEAFF. CDR3 nucleotide sequence: TGTGCCTGGGGCAGGACTGAAGCTTTCTTT. The chain couples TRBV30 to TRBJ1-1, with D unclear. The CDR3 contains 10 residues. CDR1 and CDR2 (germline): GTSNPN, SVGIG (reference sequence). Deletions cut 5 bases from V and 5 bases from J, with 6 bases between.

The chain joins TRBV30 to TRBJ1-6, with D unresolved. Germline CDR1 reads GTSNPN; CDR2 reads SVGIG (reference sequence). Trimming stripped 3 bases from V and 6 bases from J, with 12 bases between. The CDR3 is made up of 14 amino acids. CDR3 residues: CAWRGGLGNSPLHF. The DNA of the CDR3 is TGTGCCTGGAGGGGCGGGCTTGGTAATTCACCCCTCCACTTT.

This clone has a handful of counts. V usage is TRBV4-2 and J usage is TRBJ2-1, with 14 positions matching TRBD2. Germline CDR1 LGHNA, CDR2 YNFKEQ. V shed 1 base and J 9 bases; nucleotides not matched to a gene: 2. The CDR3 sequence is 15 residues long. The CDR3 DNA reads as TGTGCCAGCAGCCAAGGGACTAGCGGGGGGCGTGAGCAGTTCTTC. It encodes CASSQGTSGGREQFF.

This clone came up a few times. The chain links TRBV5-1 to TRBJ1-1, with unresolved D. The CDR3 covers 13 residues. Trimming removed 0 bases from V and 3 bases from J, with 6 bases in between. Germline-derived CDR1 and CDR2 are SGHRS and YFSETQ. The CDR3 region is CASSLAEDTEAFF. The DNA of the CDR3 is TGCGCCAGCAGCTTGGCGGAGGACACTGAAGCTTTCTTT.

V usage is TRBV12-5 and J usage is TRBJ2-7; 8 bases align to TRBD1. V lost 0 bases to trimming and J lost 5 bases; unmatched junction nucleotides: 6. The germline V gene encodes CDR1 LGHNT and CDR2 FRNRAP. The CDR3 extends over 15 amino acids. Written as DNA, the CDR3 is TGTGCTAGTGGTTTGGTGCTGGGACAGGTGGACGAGCAGTACTTC. Its protein is CASGLVLGQVDEQYF. Supplemented by reference TRBV12-5 and TRBJ2-7, the full variable domain reads DARVTQTPRHKVTEMGQEVTMRCQPILGHNTVFWYRQTMMQGLELLAYFRNRAPLDDSGMPKDRFSAEMPDATLATLKIQPSEPRDSAVYFCASGLVLGQVDEQYFGPGTRLTVT.

This chain uses TRBV10-1 with TRBJ2-2; a weak D match, TRBD1 (5 bases). Trimming removed 6 bases at V and 2 bases at J, with 7 bases between. This CDR3 has 13 amino acids. Germline CDR1 WNHNN, CDR2 SYGVQD (reference sequence). The CDR3 DNA is TGCGCCAGCAGGGACACCAACACCGGGGAGCTGTTTTTT. It encodes CASRDTNTGELFF.

This clone was found once. CDR3 sequence (DNA): TGTGCCCTTAGACCGGACACTTACCAAGAGACCCAGTACTTC. Its protein product is CALRPDTYQETQYF. V usage is TRBV30 and J usage is TRBJ2-5; weak D call: TRBD1 (5 bases). The ends were cut back, 8 bases at V and 0 bases at J, with 16 bases in the middle. The germline gives CDR1 GTSNPN, CDR2 SVGIG (reference sequence). There are 14 residues in the CDR3.